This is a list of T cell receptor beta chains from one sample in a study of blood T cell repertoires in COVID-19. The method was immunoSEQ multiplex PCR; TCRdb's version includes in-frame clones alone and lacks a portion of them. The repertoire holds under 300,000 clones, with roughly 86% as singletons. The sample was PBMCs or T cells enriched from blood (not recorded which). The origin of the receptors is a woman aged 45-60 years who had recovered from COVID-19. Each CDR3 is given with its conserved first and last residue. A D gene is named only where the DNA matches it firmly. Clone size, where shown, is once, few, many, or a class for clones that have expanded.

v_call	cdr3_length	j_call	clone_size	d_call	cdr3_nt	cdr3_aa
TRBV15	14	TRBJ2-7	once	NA	TGTGCCACCAGCTCGAGACGAGGGTCCTACGAGCAGTACTTC	CATSSRRGSYEQYF
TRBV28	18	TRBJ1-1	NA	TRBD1	TGTGCCAGCAGAGGGAACCCGGGACAGGGCCTCATGAACACTGAAGCTTTCTTT	CASRGNPGQGLMNTEAFF
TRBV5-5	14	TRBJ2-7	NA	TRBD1	TGTGCCAGCAGCTTCGGACAGGGGTTCGGCGAGCAGTACTTC	CASSFGQGFGEQYF
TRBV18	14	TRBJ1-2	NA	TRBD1	TGTGCCAGCTCACCAACGGCAGGGGGCTTTGGCTACACCTTC	CASSPTAGGFGYTF
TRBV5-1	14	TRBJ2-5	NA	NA	TGCGCCAGCAGCTTGGTGCAGATCCAAGAGACCCAGTACTTC	CASSLVQIQETQYF
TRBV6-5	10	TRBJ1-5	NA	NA	TGTGCCAGCGGAGATCAGCCCCAGCATTTT	CASGDQPQHF
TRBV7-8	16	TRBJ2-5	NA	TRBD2	TGTGCCAGCAGCTTAAGAGGCGGGAGGCTTGGGGAGACCCAGTACTTC	CASSLRGGRLGETQYF
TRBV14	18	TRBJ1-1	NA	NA	TGTGCCAGCAGCCAAGAGGGCCGCCAGGGCTCTAAGAACACTGAAGCTTTCTTT	CASSQEGRQGSKNTEAFF
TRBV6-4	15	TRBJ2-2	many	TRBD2	TGTGCCAGCAGTGACAGCGGGAGTTCCACCGGGGAGCTGTTTTTT	CASSDSGSSTGELFF
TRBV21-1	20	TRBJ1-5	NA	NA	TGTGCCAGCAGCAAAGGACGGTTCCCGGTTAAACAGGGATGGGATCAGCCCCAGCATTTT	CASSKGRFPVKQGWDQPQHF
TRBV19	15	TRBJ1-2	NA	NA	TGTGCCAGTAGTACCCCGGGACAAGTAATTGATGGCTACACCTTC	CASSTPGQVIDGYTF
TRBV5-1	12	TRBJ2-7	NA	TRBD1	TGCGCCAGCAGTTCCCAAGCAGGGGGACGGTACTTC	CASSSQAGGRYF
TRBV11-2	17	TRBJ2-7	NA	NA	TGTGCCAGCAGCCTACACCGGGTTGAAACAATTGGTTACGAGCAGTACTTC	CASSLHRVETIGYEQYF
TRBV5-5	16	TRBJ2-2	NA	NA	TGTGCCAGCAGCGACGATACAGCGGCGAACACCGGGGAGCTGTTTTTT	CASSDDTAANTGELFF
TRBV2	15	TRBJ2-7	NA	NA	TGTGCCAGTGGGGGTTTAGCGGGACAGAACCACGAGCAGTACTTC	CASGGLAGQNHEQYF
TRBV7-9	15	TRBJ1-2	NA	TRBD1	TGTGCCAGCAGCCCGGGACAGATGGCGAACTATGGCTACACCTTC	CASSPGQMANYGYTF
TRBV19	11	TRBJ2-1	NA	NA	TGTGCCAGTAGTATCGTCAATGAGCAGTTCTTC	CASSIVNEQFF
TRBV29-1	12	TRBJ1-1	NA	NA	TGCAGCGCCATTCAGGGTTACACTGAAGCTTTCTTT	CSAIQGYTEAFF
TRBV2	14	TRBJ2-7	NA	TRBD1	TGTGCCAGCAGTGATAACGACAGGGTATACGAGCAGTACTTC	CASSDNDRVYEQYF
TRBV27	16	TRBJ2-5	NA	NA	TGTGCCAGCAGTTTCCATCGGACAGGCGGAGGGGAGACCCAGTACTTC	CASSFHRTGGGETQYF
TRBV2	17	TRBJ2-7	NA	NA	TGTGCCAGCAGTAGAATGCCATTTCAGGGAATTGGTTACGAGCAGTACTTC	CASSRMPFQGIGYEQYF
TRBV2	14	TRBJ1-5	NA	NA	TGTGCCAGCAGTTCTTCCTATAGCAATCAGCCCCAGCATTTT	CASSSSYSNQPQHF
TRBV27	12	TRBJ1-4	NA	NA	TGTGCCAGCAGTTTGATCGGGGGAAAACTGTTTTTT	CASSLIGGKLFF
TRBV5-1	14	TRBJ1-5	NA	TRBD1	TGCGCCAGCAGCTTGGAGACAGGGACTCAGCCCCAGCATTTT	CASSLETGTQPQHF
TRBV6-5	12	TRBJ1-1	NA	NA	TGTGCCAGCAGGGAGGGATATCTTGAAGCTTTCTTT	CASREGYLEAFF
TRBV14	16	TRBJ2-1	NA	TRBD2	TGTGCCAGCAGCCAGGAACTAGCGGGAGTAAACAATGAGCAGTTCTTC	CASSQELAGVNNEQFF
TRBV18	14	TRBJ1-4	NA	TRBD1	TGTGCCAGCTCGCCCGGGACAGTGGGTGAAAAACTGTTTTTT	CASSPGTVGEKLFF
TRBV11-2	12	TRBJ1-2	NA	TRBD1	TGTGCCAGCAGCCCTACAGGGGAGGGCTACACCTTC	CASSPTGEGYTF
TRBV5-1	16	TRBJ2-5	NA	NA	TGCGCCAGCAGCTTGTCTGGGCAGGGCAAACAAGAGACCCAGTACTTC	CASSLSGQGKQETQYF
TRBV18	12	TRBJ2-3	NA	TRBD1	TGTGCCAGCTCACCGACAGGGGTAGCGCAGTATTTT	CASSPTGVAQYF
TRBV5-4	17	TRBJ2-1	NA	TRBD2	TGTGCCAGCAGTATCGCGACTAGCGGGAGAACCTACAATGAGCAGTTCTTC	CASSIATSGRTYNEQFF